These 9 T cell receptor beta chains share one sample of origin, sequenced in a study of OX40 agonist ivuxolimab in advanced cancers. Measured with immunoSEQ multiplex PCR; TCRdb has only the in-frame clones, and not every one. The sample holds 82,000 or so clones, more than 80% seen once. The sample was CD4+ or CD8+ T cells sorted from blood, taken in a trial of the OX40 agonist ivuxolimab. The source is an adult with an advanced solid tumor such as melanoma, head and neck, liver or kidney cancer.

The chain couples TRBV7-9 to TRBJ1-1; D is ambiguous. V lost 5 bases, J lost 2 bases, and 12 bases lay in between. The CDR3 totals 14 residues. Germline V gives CDR1 SEHNR, CDR2 FQNEAQ (reference sequence). DNA for the CDR3: TGTGCCAGCAGCCCGCATGGGGTAAACACTGAAGCTTTCTTT. Protein product: CASSPHGVNTEAFF.

This sequence joins TRBV7-3 and TRBJ2-2; 7 bases are shared with TRBD2. This CDR3 is 15 amino acids long. The germline gives CDR1 SGHTA, CDR2 FQGTGA. The J segment lost 4 bases and the V segment lost 5 bases, leaving 7 bases of the junction unmatched. CDR3 loop: CASSPQRDSTGELFF. CDR3 DNA: TGTGCCAGCAGCCCCCAGCGGGACTCCACCGGGGAGCTGTTTTTT. The whole variable domain, filled in from reference TRBV7-3 and TRBJ2-2, reads GAGVSQTPSNKVTEKGKYVELRCDPISGHTALYWYRQSLGQGPEFLIYFQGTGAADDSGLPNDRFFAVRPEGSVSTLKIQRTERGDSAVYLCASSPQRDSTGELFFGEGSRLTVL.

V usage is TRBV6-5 and J usage is TRBJ2-7; tentatively, D is TRBD2 (5 bases). Trimming removed 6 bases at V and 3 bases at J, with 12 bases between. This CDR3 has 13 residues. Per the germline V gene, CDR1 is MNHEY and CDR2 is SVGAGI. CDR3 in amino acids: CASSPGLRYEQYF. The CDR3 DNA reads as TGTGCCAGCAGCCCCGGACTGCGCTACGAGCAGTACTTC.

The chain is built from TRBV9 and TRBJ2-7; possible D gene TRBD2, 5 bases. This CDR3 region has 14 residues. V was shortened by 4 bases and J by 3 bases, with 14 bases between the two germline ends. Germline V gene sequence: CDR1 SGDLS, CDR2 YYNGEE. The DNA for the CDR3 is TGTGCCAGCAGCCCCGGGCCGGGGTACTACGAGCAGTACTTC. It is translated as CASSPGPGYYEQYF. Together with reference TRBV9 and TRBJ2-7, the CDR3 gives the full variable domain: DSGVTQTPKHLITATGQRVTLRCSPRSGDLSVYWYQQSLDQGLQFLIQYYNGEERAKGNILERFSAQQFPDLHSELNLSSLELGDSALYFCASSPGPGYYEQYFGPGTRLTVT.

The V gene is TRBV19, the J gene TRBJ1-4, with 7 bases lining up with TRBD1. Germline assignment: CDR1 LNHDA and CDR2 SQIVND (reference sequence). The V segment lost 4 bases and the J segment 5 bases; nucleotides outside the gene matches: 4. The CDR3 extends over 14 amino acids. CDR3 in DNA: TGTGCCAGTAGTACGGGACAGAGGAATGAAAAACTGTTTTTT. Its protein is CASSTGQRNEKLFF.

The gene calls are TRBV28 and TRBJ1-1; a weak D match, TRBD1 (6 bases). CDR1 and CDR2 (germline): MDHEN, SYDVKM. V gave up 7 bases and J gave up 4 bases, with 22 bases separating them. CDR3 length equals 16 residues. The chain's CDR3 is CASNPVGGAWGTEAFF. CDR3 bases: TGTGCCAGCAACCCCGTGGGGGGCGCGTGGGGCACTGAAGCTTTCTTT.

This sequence joins TRBV6-6 and TRBJ1-2, with a weak D call TRBD1 (6 bases). This CDR3 is 13 amino acids long. Germline assignment: CDR1 MNHNY and CDR2 SVGAGI (reference sequence). With 2 bases removed from V and 4 bases from J, the gap between germline ends came to 8 bases. For the CDR3, the DNA is TGTGCCAGCAGTTACGGGACACTCTATGGCTACACCTTC. Translation gives CASSYGTLYGYTF.

The chain carries TRBV2 and TRBJ2-7, with 10 nucleotides matching TRBD1. J lost 7 bases, V lost 8 bases, and 11 bases had no gene match. The germline V gene encodes CDR1 SNHLY and CDR2 FYNNEI. CDR3 length: 14 amino acids. DNA of the CDR3: TGTGCCAGCCGAACCGAGACAGGGGGCCGGGAGCAGTACTTC. Protein sequence: CASRTETGGREQYF.

The chain carries TRBV6-1 and TRBJ1-5; possibly TRBD1 for D (5 bases). This CDR3 has 13 amino acids. Trimming pared 6 bases from V and 1 base from J, leaving 7 bases between. From germline, CDR1 is MNHNS and CDR2 SASEGT. For the CDR3, the DNA is TGTGCCAGCAGACGGGACAGCAATCAGCCCCAGCATTTT. This sequence encodes CASRRDSNQPQHF.